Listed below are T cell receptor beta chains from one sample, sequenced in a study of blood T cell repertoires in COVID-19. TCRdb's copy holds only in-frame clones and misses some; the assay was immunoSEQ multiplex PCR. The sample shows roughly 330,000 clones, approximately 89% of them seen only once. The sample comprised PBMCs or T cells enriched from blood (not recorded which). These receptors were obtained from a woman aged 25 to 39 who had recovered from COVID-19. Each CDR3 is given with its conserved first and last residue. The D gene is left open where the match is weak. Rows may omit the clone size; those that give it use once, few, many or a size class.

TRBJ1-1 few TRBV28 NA TGTGCCAGCATCCATGGGGGGGGCACTGAAGCTTTCTTT CASIHGGGTEAFF
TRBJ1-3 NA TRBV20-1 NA TGCAGTGCTAGCCGCCCGGGCACCATATATTTT CSASRPGTIYF
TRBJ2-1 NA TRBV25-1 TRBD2 TGTGCCAGCGCCTCCGGGACTAGCGGGGGCCCGGGGAATGAGCAGTTCTTC CASASGTSGGPGNEQFF
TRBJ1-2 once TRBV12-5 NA TGTGCTAGTGGTTTGGCTACGGGCTACACCTTC CASGLATGYTF
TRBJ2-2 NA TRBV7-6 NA TGTGCCAGCAGCTTAATGGCGGGGGCGGACGGGGAGCTGTTTTTT CASSLMAGADGELFF
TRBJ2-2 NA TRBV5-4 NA TGTGCCAGCAGCTTGAACGGGGAAGGCACCGGGGAGCTGTTTTTT CASSLNGEGTGELFF
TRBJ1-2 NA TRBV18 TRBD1 TGTGCCAGCTCACCCAGTCGGGACAGTCTTGTTTACTATGGCTACACCTTC CASSPSRDSLVYYGYTF
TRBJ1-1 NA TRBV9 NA TGTGCCAGCAGCGCTAGCGGGTTTTCTCGGCTTGAAGCTTTCTTT CASSASGFSRLEAFF
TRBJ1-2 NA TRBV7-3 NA TGTGCCAGCAGCTTACCCGGGGGTATCTATGGCTACACCTTC CASSLPGGIYGYTF
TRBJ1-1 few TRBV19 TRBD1 TGTGCCAGTACCCTTAGGGGGCAAGGCACTGAAGCTTTCTTT CASTLRGQGTEAFF
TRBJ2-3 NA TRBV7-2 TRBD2 TGTGCCAGCAGCTTAGCGGCGTCTAGCGGACGTTATACGCAGTATTTT CASSLAASSGRYTQYF
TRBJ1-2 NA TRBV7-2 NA TGTGCCAGCACCCCGGGTCCAAGTCAGGGCTATGGCTACACCTTC CASTPGPSQGYGYTF
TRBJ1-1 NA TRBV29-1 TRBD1 TGCAGCGCTAACAGGGGACCTAACACTGAAGCTTTCTTT CSANRGPNTEAFF
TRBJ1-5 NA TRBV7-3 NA TGTGCCAGCAGCTTGGATAGGGGTCACCAGCCCCAGCATTTT CASSLDRGHQPQHF
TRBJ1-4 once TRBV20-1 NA TGCAGTGCTAGTCCCCCAGGGGAAGCCGAAAAACTGTTTTTT CSASPPGEAEKLFF
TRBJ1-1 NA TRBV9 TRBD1 TGTGCCAGCAGCGTAGAAAGCAGGGGGGAAAACACTGAAGCTTTCTTT CASSVESRGENTEAFF